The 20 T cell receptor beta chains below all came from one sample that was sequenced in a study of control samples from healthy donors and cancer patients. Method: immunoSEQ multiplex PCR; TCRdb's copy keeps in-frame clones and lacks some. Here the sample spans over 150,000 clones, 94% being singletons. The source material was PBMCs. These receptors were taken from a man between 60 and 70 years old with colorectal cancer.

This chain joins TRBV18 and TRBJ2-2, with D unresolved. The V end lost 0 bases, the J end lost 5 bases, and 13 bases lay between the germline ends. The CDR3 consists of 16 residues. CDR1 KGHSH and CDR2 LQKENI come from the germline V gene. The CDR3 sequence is CASSPPRGRRTGELFF. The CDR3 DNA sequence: TGTGCCAGCTCACCACCGCGTGGGCGCCGGACCGGGGAGCTGTTTTTT.

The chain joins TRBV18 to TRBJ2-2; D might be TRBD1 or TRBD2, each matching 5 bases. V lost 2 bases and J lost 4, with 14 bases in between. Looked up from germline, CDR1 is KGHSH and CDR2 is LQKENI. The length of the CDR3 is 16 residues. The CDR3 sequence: CASSPFSRERTGELFF. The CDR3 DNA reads TGTGCCAGCTCACCATTCTCCAGGGAGCGCACCGGGGAGCTGTTTTTT.

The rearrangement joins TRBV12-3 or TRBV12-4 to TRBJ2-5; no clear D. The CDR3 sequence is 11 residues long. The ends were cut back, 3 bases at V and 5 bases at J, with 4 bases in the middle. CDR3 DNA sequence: TGTGCCAGCAGTTTGGTGGAGACCCAGTACTTC. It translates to CASSLVETQYF.

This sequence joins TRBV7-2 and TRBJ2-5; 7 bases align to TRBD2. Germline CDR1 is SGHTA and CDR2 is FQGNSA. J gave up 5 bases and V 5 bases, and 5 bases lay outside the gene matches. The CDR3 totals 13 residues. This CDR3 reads CASSRDGGETQYF. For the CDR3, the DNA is TGTGCCAGCAGCCGGGACGGGGGGGAGACCCAGTACTTC.

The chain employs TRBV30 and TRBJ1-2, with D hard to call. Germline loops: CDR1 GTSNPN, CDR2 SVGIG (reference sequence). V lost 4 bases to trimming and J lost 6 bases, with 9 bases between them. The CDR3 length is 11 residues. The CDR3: CAWMPGDGYTF. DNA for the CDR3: TGTGCCTGGATGCCGGGTGATGGCTACACCTTC. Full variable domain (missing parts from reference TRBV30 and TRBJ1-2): SQTIHQWPATLVQPVGSPLSLECTVEGTSNPNLYWYRQAAGRGLQLLFYSVGIGQISSEVPQNLSASRPQDRQFILSSKKLLLSDSGFYLCAWMPGDGYTFGSGTRLTVV.

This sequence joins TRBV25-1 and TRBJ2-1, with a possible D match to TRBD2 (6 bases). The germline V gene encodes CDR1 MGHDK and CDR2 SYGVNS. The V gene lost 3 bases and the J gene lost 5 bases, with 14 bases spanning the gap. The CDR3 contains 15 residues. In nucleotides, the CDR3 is TGTGCCAGCAGTGATGTTATGGAGGGGCACAATGAGCAGTTCTTC. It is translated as CASSDVMEGHNEQFF. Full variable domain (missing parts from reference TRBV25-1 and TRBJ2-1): EADIYQTPRYLVIGTGKKITLECSQTMGHDKMYWYQQDPGMELHLIHYSYGVNSTEKGDLSSESTVSRIRTEHFPLTLESARPSHTSQYLCASSDVMEGHNEQFFGPGTRLTVL.

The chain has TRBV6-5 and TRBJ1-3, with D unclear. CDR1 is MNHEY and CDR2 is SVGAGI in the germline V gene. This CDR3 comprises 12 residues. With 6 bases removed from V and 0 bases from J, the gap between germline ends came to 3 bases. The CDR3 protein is CASRLSGNTIYF. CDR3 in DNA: TGTGCCAGCAGACTCTCTGGAAACACCATATATTTT.

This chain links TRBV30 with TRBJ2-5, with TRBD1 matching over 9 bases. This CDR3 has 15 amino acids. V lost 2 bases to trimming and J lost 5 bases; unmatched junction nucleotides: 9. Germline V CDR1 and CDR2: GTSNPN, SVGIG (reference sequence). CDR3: CAWSPGQGFMETQYF. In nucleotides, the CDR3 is TGTGCCTGGAGTCCCGGACAGGGGTTCATGGAGACCCAGTACTTC.

The CDR3 DNA is TGTGCCAGTATGAGAAGAAAGGACAGATCGAACACCGGGGAGCTGTTTTTT. Amino acids: CASMRRKDRSNTGELFF. The chain uses TRBV19 and TRBJ2-2, with D possibly being TRBD1 (6 bases). The V and J ends lost 7 bases and 0 bases respectively, with 18 bases between them. CDR3 size: 17 residues. Per the germline V gene, CDR1 is LNHDA and CDR2 is SQIVND (reference sequence).

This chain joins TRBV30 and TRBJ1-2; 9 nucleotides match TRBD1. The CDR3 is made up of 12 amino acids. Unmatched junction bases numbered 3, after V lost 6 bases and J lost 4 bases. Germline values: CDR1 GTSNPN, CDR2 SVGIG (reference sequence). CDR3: CACLQGAYGYTF. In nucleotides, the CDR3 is TGTGCCTGCCTACAGGGGGCCTATGGCTACACCTTC.

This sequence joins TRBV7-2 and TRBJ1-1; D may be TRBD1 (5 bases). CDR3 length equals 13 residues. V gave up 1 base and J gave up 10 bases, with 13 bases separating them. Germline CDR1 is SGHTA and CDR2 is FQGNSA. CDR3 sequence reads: CASSLVTGDAAFF. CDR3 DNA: TGTGCCAGCAGCTTAGTTACGGGGGATGCAGCTTTCTTT.

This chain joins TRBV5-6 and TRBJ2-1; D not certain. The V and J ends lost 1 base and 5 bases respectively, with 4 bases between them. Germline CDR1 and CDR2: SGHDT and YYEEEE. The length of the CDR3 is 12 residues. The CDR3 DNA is TGTGCCAGCAGCTTGTACGACAATGAGCAGTTCTTC. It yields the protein CASSLYDNEQFF.

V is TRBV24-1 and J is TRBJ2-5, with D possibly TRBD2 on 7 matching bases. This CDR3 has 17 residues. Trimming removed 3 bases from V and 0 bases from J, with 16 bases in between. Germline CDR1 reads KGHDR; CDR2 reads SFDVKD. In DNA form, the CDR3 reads TGTGCCACCAGTGATCCTCCGGGGGGCCCGTACCAAGAGACCCAGTACTTC. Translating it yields CATSDPPGGPYQETQYF.

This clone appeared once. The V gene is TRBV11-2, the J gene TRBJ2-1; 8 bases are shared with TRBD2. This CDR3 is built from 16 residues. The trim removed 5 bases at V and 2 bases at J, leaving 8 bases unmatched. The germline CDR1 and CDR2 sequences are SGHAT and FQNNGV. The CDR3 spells CASSPPPGGAYNEQFF. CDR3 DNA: TGTGCCAGCAGCCCCCCTCCCGGGGGGGCCTACAATGAGCAGTTCTTC.

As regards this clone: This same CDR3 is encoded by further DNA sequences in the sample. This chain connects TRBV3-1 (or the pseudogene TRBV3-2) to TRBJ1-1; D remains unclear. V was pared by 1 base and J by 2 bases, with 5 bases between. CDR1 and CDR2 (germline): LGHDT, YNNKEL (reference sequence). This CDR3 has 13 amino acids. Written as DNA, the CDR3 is TGTGCCAGCAGCCAAGCGGAAAACACTGAAGCTTTCTTT. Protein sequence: CASSQAENTEAFF.

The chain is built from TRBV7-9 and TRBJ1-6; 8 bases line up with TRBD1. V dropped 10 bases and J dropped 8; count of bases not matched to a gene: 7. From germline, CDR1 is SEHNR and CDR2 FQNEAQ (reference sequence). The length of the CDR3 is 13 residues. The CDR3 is CATDRGLDSPLHF. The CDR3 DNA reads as TGTGCCACCGACAGGGGATTAGATTCACCCCTCCACTTT.

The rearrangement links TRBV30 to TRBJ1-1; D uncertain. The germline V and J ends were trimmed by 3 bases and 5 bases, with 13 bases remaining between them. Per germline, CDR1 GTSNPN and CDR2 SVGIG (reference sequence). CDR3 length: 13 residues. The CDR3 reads CAWSPFTQTEAFF. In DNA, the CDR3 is TGTGCCTGGAGCCCCTTCACCCAGACTGAAGCTTTCTTT.

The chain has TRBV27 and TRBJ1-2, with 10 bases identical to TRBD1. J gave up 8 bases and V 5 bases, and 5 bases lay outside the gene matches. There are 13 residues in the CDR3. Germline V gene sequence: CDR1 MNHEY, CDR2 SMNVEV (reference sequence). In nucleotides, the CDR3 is TGTGCCAGCAGTCAAAGACAGGGGGCCGGCTACACCTTC. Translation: CASSQRQGAGYTF.

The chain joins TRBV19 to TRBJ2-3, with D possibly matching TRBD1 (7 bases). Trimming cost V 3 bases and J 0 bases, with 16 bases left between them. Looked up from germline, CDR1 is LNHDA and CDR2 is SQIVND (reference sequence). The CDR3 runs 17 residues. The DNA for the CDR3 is TGTGCCAGTAGTATTTCGGGGGACAGCCAAAGCACAGATACGCAGTATTTT. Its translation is CASSISGDSQSTDTQYF.

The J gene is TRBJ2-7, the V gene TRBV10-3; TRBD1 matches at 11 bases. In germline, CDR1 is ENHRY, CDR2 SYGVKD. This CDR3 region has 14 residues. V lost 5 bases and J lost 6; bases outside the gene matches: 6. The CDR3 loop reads CAISPGTGGREQYF. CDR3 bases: TGTGCCATCAGTCCCGGGACAGGGGGGCGCGAGCAGTACTTC.